Following are 11 T cell receptor beta chains from one sample sequenced in a study of shared clonotypes between healthy human individuals. Repertoires were generated with immunoSEQ multiplex PCR, while TCRdb's copy carries only in-frame clones and drops some. The data contain about 520,000 clones, more than 65% of them seen just once; the ten biggest clones take up about 13%. The specimen sequenced was PBMCs. The receptor set was obtained from a woman aged 40 to 50 in good health. Some clones in this sample may be carry-over from other donors' samples.

This chain connects TRBV11-1 to TRBJ2-5; 9 bases align to TRBD1. V lost 5 bases and J lost 0; bases outside the gene matches: 7. Germline V gene data show CDR1 as SGHAT and CDR2 as FQDESV (reference sequence). The CDR3 extends over 16 amino acids. Here the CDR3 reads CASSLRDRAYQETQYF. CDR3 coding DNA: TGTGCCAGCAGCCTCCGGGACAGGGCTTACCAAGAGACCCAGTACTTC.

The rearrangement uses TRBV9 and TRBJ1-4; D unresolved. The germline V gene encodes CDR1 SGDLS and CDR2 YYNGEE. V shed 0 bases and J shed 2 bases, with 8 bases lying between them. CDR3 length: 15 residues. The CDR3 reads CASSVGSSTNEKLFF. For the CDR3, the DNA is TGTGCCAGCAGCGTAGGGAGCTCTACTAATGAAAAACTGTTTTTT.

Points on this clone: Other DNA sequences in this sample translate to the same CDR3. The CDR3 here is CASSDTYNEQFF. The CDR3, as DNA: TGTGCCAGCAGTGACACCTACAATGAGCAGTTCTTC. The chain uses TRBV2 and TRBJ2-1; unclear D gene. This CDR3 has 12 amino acids. Germline CDR1 reads SNHLY; CDR2 reads FYNNEI. V lost 3 bases, J lost 2 bases, and 2 bases lay in between.

The chain employs TRBV5-1 and TRBJ2-5; 8 nucleotides agree with TRBD1. The ends lost 0 bases at V and 5 bases at J; junction bases unmatched: 3. This CDR3 spans 14 amino acids. Germline CDR1 reads SGHRS; CDR2 reads YFSETQ. The CDR3 protein is CASSLDRGDETQYF. CDR3 bases: TGCGCCAGCAGCTTGGACAGGGGGGATGAGACCCAGTACTTC.

The J gene is TRBJ2-4, the V gene TRBV9; D gene unclear. CDR3 length equals 15 residues. The germline V and J ends were trimmed by 1 base and 6 bases, with 14 bases remaining between them. Germline V gene sequence: CDR1 SGDLS, CDR2 YYNGEE. CDR3 residues: CASSVTAGRGNIQYF. The CDR3 DNA is TGTGCCAGCAGCGTAACGGCAGGCCGAGGAAACATTCAGTACTTC.

To note about this clone: A far larger clone is one base from this, pointing to a likely read error. In the same sample, other DNA sequences code for this CDR3. V and J are TRBV5-1 and TRBJ2-2; 10 bases fit TRBD1. The junction had 10 bases not matched to a gene; V was cut back by 0 bases and J by 8 bases. The CDR3 extends over 17 amino acids. Per germline, CDR1 SGHRS and CDR2 YFSETQ. The CDR3 is CASSLGDRGRATGELFF. DNA of the CDR3: TGCGCCAGCAGCTTGGGGGACAGGGGCCGCGCAACTGGGGAGCTGTTTTTT.

The J gene is TRBJ2-1, the V gene TRBV10-3; D is ambiguous. Germline CDR1 reads ENHRY; CDR2 reads SYGVKD. The CDR3 consists of 13 residues. Trimming shortened V by 2 bases and J by 7 bases, and 9 bases separated the two germline ends. The CDR3 nucleotides are TGTGCCATCAGTGAGGTGAACGTTAATGAGCAGTTCTTC. This gives the protein CAISEVNVNEQFF.

This clone was seen at least ten times. Other DNA sequences in the sample encode the same CDR3. V and J are TRBV11-2 and TRBJ2-2; D remains unclear. Trimming cost V 7 bases and J 6 bases, with 15 bases left between them. Germline V gene sequence: CDR1 SGHAT, CDR2 FQNNGV. The CDR3 has 14 amino acids. CDR3 sequence: CASTPEALAGELFF. CDR3 DNA sequence: TGTGCCAGCACCCCTGAGGCTCTCGCCGGGGAGCTGTTTTTT.

For this clone: A far larger clone is off by one base, so a read error is likely. The rearrangement links TRBV19 to TRBJ1-5; 11 nucleotides match TRBD1. Germline assignment: CDR1 LNHDA and CDR2 SQIVND (reference sequence). Trimming removed 8 bases from V and 7 bases from J; junction bases left unmatched: 7. The CDR3 is made up of 14 amino acids. The CDR3 protein is CASGWDRGEQPQHF. Written as DNA, the CDR3 is TGTGCCAGTGGATGGGACAGGGGGGAGCAGCCCCAGCATTTT.

In its sample, this clone was seen a few times. The chain couples TRBV10-3 to TRBJ2-5, with 7 bases matching TRBD2. The J call may be faulty, since TRBJ2-7 better matches the DNA end. CDR3 length: 16 amino acids. From germline, CDR1 is ENHRY and CDR2 SYGVKD. The CDR3 DNA sequence: TGTGCCATCAGTGAGTCGAGTTATGGCGGGAGTTCCGAGCAGTACTTC. Its protein product is CAISESSYGGSSEQYF.

This clone was detected only once. A read error likely explains this, since a far larger clone differs by one base. Other DNA sequences in this specimen translate into the identical CDR3. The chain combines TRBV6-5 with TRBJ1-1; possibly TRBD1 for D (5 bases). CDR3 length: 15 residues. Per the germline V gene, CDR1 is MNHEY and CDR2 is SVGAGI. The CDR3 nucleotides are TGTGCCAGCAGCCTCGATGGTAGGGGATGGACTGAAGCCTTCTTT. Its translation is CASSLDGRGWTEAFF.